The 25 T cell receptor beta chains below all came from one sample that was sequenced in a study of blood T cells in healthy people across ages. With a J-beta primer mix and a sample-barcoded 5' primer, a second PCR ran roughly 6 to 12 cycles. Each CDR3 protein is one row after TCRdb ran MiXCR on the 5' RACE reads. The sample yields about 580,000 distinct CDR3 sequences, 47% seen once. The sequenced sample consisted of blood. The source is a man older than 75 in good health.

This chain joins TRBV25-1 and TRBJ2-3; D assignment may be TRBD1 or TRBD2 (5 bases each). The CDR3 sequence is 14 residues long. V was trimmed by 3 bases and J by 5 bases, leaving 12 bases between them. Looked up from germline, CDR1 is MGHDK and CDR2 is SYGVNS. CDR3 loop: CASSDLGVGDTQYF. The CDR3 region has the DNA TGTGCCAGCAGTGACCTGGGGGTGGGAGATACGCAGTATTTT.

This chain connects TRBV2 to TRBJ1-5; weak D call: TRBD1 (5 bases). Germline V gene data show CDR1 as SNHLY and CDR2 as FYNNEI. V dropped 4 bases and J dropped 3 bases, with 10 bases sitting between them. The CDR3 runs 14 residues. The CDR3 here is CASSGGGDNQPQHF. DNA of the CDR3: TGTGCCAGCAGTGGCGGGGGGGACAATCAGCCCCAGCATTTT. Together with reference TRBV2 and TRBJ1-5, the CDR3 gives the full variable domain: EPEVTQTPSHQVTQMGQEVILRCVPISNHLYFYWYRQILGQKVEFLVSFYNNEISEKSEIFDDQFSVERPDGSNFTLKIRSTKLEDSAMYFCASSGGGDNQPQHFGDGTRLSIL.

This clonotype was counted between two and nine times. The CDR3 loop is CASSQATGINSPLHF. DNA for the CDR3: TGCGCCAGCAGCCAAGCGACAGGGATCAATTCACCCCTCCACTTT. The chain couples TRBV4-3 to TRBJ1-6; 7 nucleotides align to TRBD1. This CDR3 contains 15 residues. CDR1 and CDR2 (germline): LGHNA, YSLEER. J was trimmed by 7 bases and V by 1 base; bases with no gene match: 4.

About this clonotype itself: A much larger clone differs by one base, so this may be a read error. The chain is built from TRBV6-6 and TRBJ2-2; D not resolved. The CDR3 is 14 residues long. Germline V gene sequence: CDR1 MNHNY, CDR2 SVGAGI (reference sequence). This CDR3 is CGSSYGSNTGELFF. CDR3 DNA: TGTGGCAGCAGTTACGGGTCGAACACCGGGGAGCTGTTTTTT.

This chain links TRBV6-1 with TRBJ2-1; 14 bases line up with TRBD2. The germline CDR1 and CDR2 sequences are MNHNS and SASEGT. V shed 8 bases, J shed 6 bases, and the junction held 3 bases outside the gene matches. The CDR3 sequence is 14 residues long. The CDR3 bases are TGTGCCAGCGGACTAGCGGGAGGCTCCAATGAGCAGTTCTTC. Translating it yields CASGLAGGSNEQFF.

DNA for the CDR3: TGTGCCAGCAGCTTAGGACTAGCGGACTACAATGAGCAGTACTTC. Amino acid sequence: CASSLGLADYNEQYF. The rearrangement joins TRBV7-2 to TRBJ2-5, with 9 positions matching TRBD2. The CDR3 extends over 15 amino acids. V was clipped by 1 base and J by 11 bases; unmatched bases: 11. The germline V gene encodes CDR1 SGHTA and CDR2 FQGNSA.

The chain carries TRBV28 and TRBJ1-2, with D possibly TRBD1 on 5 matching bases. V shed 4 bases and J shed 8 bases, with 17 bases lying between them. This CDR3 is 14 amino acids long. Germline V gives CDR1 MDHEN, CDR2 SYDVKM. CDR3 amino acids: CASSSRFRGGGYTF. The CDR3 region has the DNA TGTGCCAGCAGTTCCCGATTTCGCGGGGGGGGCTACACCTTC.

This clonotype has just a few counts. The V call is TRBV28, the J call TRBJ1-5, with a possible D match to TRBD1 (5 bases). In germline, CDR1 is MDHEN, CDR2 SYDVKM. The CDR3 contains 14 residues. V lost 3 bases and J lost 5, with 11 bases in between. CDR3 nucleotides: TGTGCCAGCAGTTTTTCGGGGCTTCATCAGCCCCAGCATTTT. This translates into CASSFSGLHQPQHF.

The table lists this clonotype with a few counts. The rearrangement links TRBV7-3 to TRBJ2-3, with D uncertain. The germline V gene encodes CDR1 SGHTA and CDR2 FQGTGA. The length of the CDR3 is 13 residues. The V and J ends lost 0 bases and 4 bases respectively, with 5 bases between them. The CDR3 is CASSLTFADTQYF. CDR3 nucleotides: TGTGCCAGCAGCTTAACGTTTGCAGATACGCAGTATTTT.

V gene TRBV20-1 combines with J gene TRBJ2-5, with D hard to call. This CDR3 contains 14 residues. The V end was cut by 1 base, the J end by 7 bases, with 16 bases between. CDR1 and CDR2 from the germline V gene are DFQATT and SNEGSKA (reference sequence). The CDR3: CSARALKSVGTQYF. The DNA for the CDR3 is TGCAGTGCTAGAGCACTAAAATCCGTAGGGACCCAGTACTTC.

This clonotype showed up just a few times. The CDR3 here is CSVENLQETQYF. DNA of the CDR3: TGCAGCGTTGAAAACTTACAAGAGACCCAGTACTTC. The chain carries TRBV29-1 and TRBJ2-5; D is ambiguous. The CDR3 extends over 12 amino acids. Germline V CDR1 and CDR2: SQVTM, ANQGSEA. Trimming stripped 2 bases from V and 2 bases from J, with 6 bases between.

The genes are TRBV20-1 and TRBJ1-1; D is perhaps TRBD1 (5 bases). CDR1 is DFQATT and CDR2 is SNEGSKA in the germline V gene (reference sequence). V lost 4 bases and J 4 bases, leaving 19 bases between the germline ends. The CDR3 runs to 15 residues. The DNA of the CDR3 is TGCAGTGCTACCCCAGGGAATTCGGGCGCCACTGAAGCTTTCTTT. Translating it yields CSATPGNSGATEAFF.

Only one count was recorded for this clonotype. The CDR3 nucleotides read TGTGCCAGCAGCCCCCCCCTAGCGGGGTTCTCCTACGAGCAGTACTTC. It encodes CASSPPLAGFSYEQYF. This sequence joins TRBV12-3 or TRBV12-4 and TRBJ2-7, with TRBD2 identical over 9 bases. The CDR3 is 16 amino acids. Unmatched junction bases numbered 9, after V lost 6 bases and J lost 0 bases.

The V and J genes are TRBV7-2 and TRBJ2-7, with 11 bases matching TRBD1. With 5 bases clipped from V and 2 bases from J, the junction kept 5 bases outside the gene matches. CDR3 length: 15 residues. Germline CDR1 and CDR2: SGHTA and FQGNSA. The CDR3 coding sequence is TGTGCCAGCAGCCCGTTGGGACAGGGGGCCTACGAGCAGTACTTC. Its translation: CASSPLGQGAYEQYF.

This clonotype was observed a single time. V usage is TRBV20-1 and J usage is TRBJ1-5; D is undetermined. Trimming took 6 bases from V and 0 from J, leaving 15 bases between them. Germline-derived CDR1 and CDR2 are DFQATT and SNEGSKA (reference sequence). This CDR3 spans 15 amino acids. CDR3 nucleotide sequence: TGCAGTGCGCCGGACGGAGTCGATAGCAATCAGCCCCAGCATTTT. Amino acids: CSAPDGVDSNQPQHF.

The chain recombines TRBV20-1 with TRBJ2-1; 11 bases line up with TRBD2. Unmatched junction bases numbered 13, after V lost 6 bases and J lost 6 bases. This CDR3 region has 16 residues. The germline gives CDR1 DFQATT, CDR2 SNEGSKA (reference sequence). The CDR3 loop reads CSATSPGLAASNEQFF. DNA of the CDR3: TGCAGTGCCACCTCCCCGGGACTAGCGGCCAGCAATGAGCAGTTCTTC.

This sequence joins TRBV20-1 and TRBJ1-5; D ambiguous. Trimming took 0 bases from V and 7 from J, leaving 13 bases between them. This CDR3 is built from 14 residues. CDR1 and CDR2 (germline): DFQATT, SNEGSKA (reference sequence). Here the CDR3 DNA reads TGCAGTGCTAGAGAAAACTCCATCAACCAGCCCCAGCATTTT. Encoded protein: CSARENSINQPQHF.

The chain couples TRBV21-1 to TRBJ2-5. TRBV21-1 has pseudogene status. The CDR3 extends over 14 amino acids. Written as DNA, the CDR3 is TGTGCCAGCAGCAAAACAGTCGATCAAGAGACCCAGTACTTC. This encodes CASSKTVDQETQYF.

This clonotype was detected once. The chain has TRBV29-1 and TRBJ2-1; no clear D gene. Germline V gives CDR1 SQVTM, CDR2 ANQGSEA. The V and J ends lost 8 bases and 3 bases respectively, with 17 bases between them. This CDR3 is built from 14 residues. CDR3 in DNA: TGCAGCTTCAACCCCGAGATCGGCTACAATGAGCAGTTCTTC. Translated, it gives CSFNPEIGYNEQFF.

The chain links TRBV20-1 to TRBJ1-2; D remains ambiguous. The germline V and J ends were trimmed by 3 bases and 6 bases, with 8 bases remaining between them. Germline assignment: CDR1 DFQATT and CDR2 SNEGSKA (reference sequence). The CDR3 runs 11 residues. The CDR3 here is CSASPGNGYTF. CDR3 in DNA: TGCAGTGCTAGTCCGGGCAATGGCTACACCTTC.

This clonotype appeared a few times. This chain's CDR3 is CSARDRGGNGYTF. In nucleotides, the CDR3 is TGCAGTGCTAGAGATCGAGGGGGCAATGGCTACACCTTC. The genes are TRBV20-1 and TRBJ1-2; 7 bases line up with TRBD1. Per germline, CDR1 DFQATT and CDR2 SNEGSKA (reference sequence). This CDR3 is 13 amino acids long. After removal of 0 bases from V and 6 bases from J, the junction contained 4 bases not matched to a gene.

This clonotype has a single count. The chain combines TRBV10-3 with TRBJ2-2, with TRBD2 identical over 9 bases. Trimming removed 4 bases from V and 3 bases from J; junction bases left unmatched: 3. Per germline, CDR1 ENHRY and CDR2 SYGVKD. This CDR3 has 15 residues. The CDR3 loop reads CAISGGRADTGELFF. CDR3 nucleotide sequence: TGTGCCATCAGTGGCGGGAGGGCTGACACCGGGGAGCTGTTTTTT.

The chain joins TRBV6-2 or TRBV6-3 to TRBJ2-3; the match to TRBD2 covers 8 bases. Germline CDR1 MNHEY, CDR2 SVGEGT. With V trimmed by 5 bases and J by 6 bases, 10 bases remained unmatched. This CDR3 contains 15 residues. The CDR3 is CASSISGTRKDTQYF. The CDR3 DNA is TGTGCCAGCAGTATCTCCGGGACTAGAAAGGATACGCAGTATTTT.

This CDR3 reads CASSEPDRGLRNEQFF. The CDR3, as DNA: TGTGCCAGCAGCGAACCCGACAGGGGGCTCAGGAATGAGCAGTTCTTC. V gene TRBV11-3 combines with J gene TRBJ2-1; TRBD1 agrees at 10 bases. From germline, CDR1 is SGHNT and CDR2 YENEEA. Losses at the gene ends were 5 bases for V and 7 bases for J; bases not matched to a gene: 11. The CDR3 is made up of 16 amino acids.

This clonotype was observed many times. V gene TRBV6-6 combines with J gene TRBJ2-1, with TRBD2 matching 8 bases. Germline V gene data show CDR1 as MNHNY and CDR2 as SVGAGI (reference sequence). The V gene end was trimmed by 2 bases and the J gene end by 4 bases; junction bases not matched to a gene: 4. CDR3 length: 15 residues. The CDR3 loop is CASSYPREGYNEQFF. The CDR3 region has the DNA TGTGCCAGCAGTTACCCCCGGGAGGGGTACAATGAGCAGTTCTTC.